Each of the 15 T cell receptor beta chains below was sequenced from the same sample in a study of monozygotic twins with inflammatory bowel disease. One entry per CDR3 protein, without DNA, is what TCRdb gives after re-calling the 5' RACE reads. The sample data list 330,000 or so distinct CDR3 sequences. The sample consisted of blood. These receptors originate from a human donor with ulcerative colitis or Crohn's disease, or a healthy co-twin of an affected twin (not recorded which).

V and J are TRBV28 and TRBJ2-5; the TRBD1 assignment by TCRdb is unverifiable without DNA. CDR1 is MDHEN and CDR2 is SYDVKM in the germline V gene. The CDR3 spans 13 residues. Here the CDR3 reads CASSLRGKETQYF.

The rearrangement uses TRBV28 and TRBJ2-1; TCRdb reports TRBD2, a call that lacks DNA to check it against. CDR3 length: 15 amino acids. The germline V gene encodes CDR1 MDHEN and CDR2 SYDVKM. The CDR3 loop is CARRSGRAENNEQFF.

The V and J genes are TRBV29-1 and TRBJ2-7; TCRdb's D call, TRBD1, is unchecked because there is no DNA. Germline values: CDR1 SQVTM, CDR2 ANQGSEA. The CDR3 is 13 residues long. CDR3 region: CSVEDGGRAEQYF.

The chain carries TRBV4-1 and TRBJ2-2; TCRdb's assignment of TRBD2 cannot be checked, as there is no DNA. Germline values: CDR1 MGHRA, CDR2 YSYEKL. The CDR3 spans 15 residues. Here the CDR3 reads CASSQEASGVGELFF.

This chain joins TRBV6-1 and TRBJ2-5; no DNA is available, so the TRBD2 call from TCRdb remains unchecked. The CDR3 has 15 amino acids. CDR1 and CDR2 from the germline V gene are MNHNS and SASEGT. The chain's CDR3 is CASRRVLTYQETQYF.

The chain combines TRBV29-1 with TRBJ2-2. The CDR3 is 12 residues long. The germline V gene has CDR1 SQVTM and CDR2 ANQGSEA. Here the CDR3 reads CSVEGPAGELFF.

V usage is TRBV19 and J usage is TRBJ1-1; absent DNA, TCRdb's TRBD1 call cannot be checked. Looked up from germline, CDR1 is LNHDA and CDR2 is SQIVND (reference sequence). CDR3 length: 14 residues. The CDR3 region is CASSILGAGAEAFF. Variable domain in full (rest from reference TRBV19 and TRBJ1-1): DGGITQSPKYLFRKEGQNVTLSCEQNLNHDAMYWYRQDPGQGLRLIYYSQIVNDFQKGDIAEGYSVSREKKESFPLTVTSAQKNPTAFYLCASSILGAGAEAFFGQGTRLTVV.

CDR3 sequence reads: CASSTSGGSLEQFF. The V and J genes are TRBV6-2 or TRBV6-3 and TRBJ2-1; TCRdb's D call of TRBD2 is untestable without DNA. The CDR3 covers 14 residues. Germline CDR1 MNHEY, CDR2 SVGEGT.

This chain links TRBV7-2 with TRBJ1-1. Germline V gene sequence: CDR1 SGHTA, CDR2 FQGNSA. The CDR3 totals 16 residues. CDR3 in amino acids: CASSFYGRGLNTEAFF.

The V and J genes are TRBV20-1 and TRBJ1-5; the D call of TRBD1 rests on TCRdb alone, since no DNA is present to check it. The CDR3 has 13 residues. The germline CDR1 and CDR2 sequences are DFQATT and SNEGSKA (reference sequence). CDR3 in amino acids: CSASGGLAQPQHF.

The chain couples TRBV29-1 to TRBJ2-5; TCRdb's D call of TRBD2 is untestable without DNA. The CDR3 length is 14 residues. Germline values: CDR1 SQVTM, CDR2 ANQGSEA. CDR3 sequence reads: CSVTLAGGGETQYF.

The chain recombines TRBV28 with TRBJ2-1; TCRdb's D call, TRBD2, is unchecked because there is no DNA. The CDR3 has 17 residues. Germline CDR1 MDHEN, CDR2 SYDVKM. This CDR3 reads CASSSGLSISTYNEQFF.

The J gene is TRBJ1-4, the V gene TRBV2. The CDR3 has 12 amino acids. The germline CDR1 and CDR2 sequences are SNHLY and FYNNEI. CDR3 protein: CASRVISEKLFF.

The chain recombines TRBV28 with TRBJ2-3; TCRdb picks TRBD2, but there is no DNA to check that call. The CDR3 sequence is 16 residues long. CDR1 and CDR2 from the germline V gene are MDHEN and SYDVKM. The CDR3 reads CASRTLKDYATDTQYF.

CDR3 protein: CASSRGTNSEQPQHF. The V gene is TRBV18, the J gene TRBJ1-5. The CDR3 runs to 15 residues. Per the germline V gene, CDR1 is KGHSH and CDR2 is LQKENI. Filled out from reference TRBV18 and TRBJ1-5, the complete variable domain reads NAGVMQNPRHLVRRRGQEARLRCSPMKGHSHVYWYRQLPEEGLKFMVYLQKENIIDESGMPKERFSAEFPKEGPSILRIQQVVRGDSAAYFCASSRGTNSEQPQHFGDGTRLSIL.